The source of this T cell receptor beta chain is a study of T cells in women clearing cervical HPV infection (dated by TCRdb to 2016 to 2018). For the study in its entirety: The cases were some 25 women with histologically confirmed HPV16-related CIN3 or worse, and 2 of these cases were invasive cancers. Among cases, blood sampling came a median of 149 days after lesion detection, with an interquartile range of about 80 to 230 days. The exploratory proof-of-principle case-control study was nested within the Guanacaste HPV Natural History Study in Costa Rica and compared TCR repertoires across cervical HPV16 outcomes. Controls were 25 or so women whose single incident HPV16 infection cleared within 12 months without precancer or cancer developing. In the parent cohort, 9,000 to 13,000 women aged 18 or older were enrolled in Guanacaste, Costa Rica, during 1993 to 1994 and were followed for seven years. Since only a few of the women had HLA typing available, the possibility that HLA type was acting as a confounder could not be ruled out. Blood from cases was collected at the visit where the lesion was first found, while blood from controls was collected once the infection could no longer be detected. As quality controls, five blinded duplicates were added to each group, bringing the total to roughly 60 samples made up of about 50 participants and approximately ten replicates. Cases had a median age of almost 35 years and controls had a median age of 38, with no significant differences in baseline characteristics. Cases and controls were matched on year of sample collection and on age within five years.

A word on this clone: It lacks a known antigen. Coverage ceases 3 residues before the CDR3 finishes, and the germline J gene fills in the end.

Every participant had a single incident cervical HPV16 infection, and prevalent HPV16 infections were excluded. Cervical HPV DNA was detected by MY09/MY11 PCR, and genotyping was performed by dot-blot hybridization. Approximately 15 mL of heparinized blood was centrifuged, after which the buffy coat was aliquoted, frozen at -30 degrees C, and then stored at -80 degrees C. QIAGEN kits were used to extract genomic DNA from the buffy coat specimens. Findings and caveats that apply to the study as a whole: TRBV6-7 relative abundance was lower in cases than in controls (roughly 0.12% versus 0.15%; Bonferroni P = 0.0008). Random forest classifiers that combined richness and V gene abundances separated cases from controls with an estimated AUC of less than 0.85. Because of the cross-sectional design, the study could not determine whether the associations came before infection or resulted from infection, and neither effector/memory subsets nor HPV-specific T cells were isolated. T-cell numbers per sample were unknown, so richness differences could reflect varying T-cell content rather than repertoire biology. Across sequencing depths, CIN3+ cases showed significantly higher TCR repertoire richness than controls, but evenness did not differ between the groups.

From the cysteine through the phenylalanine, the CDR3 covers 13 amino acids. The 30 bases shown cover part of the CDR3, and their frame starts at base 1. The CDR1 and CDR2 encoded by the germline V gene (reference sequence) are GTSNPN and SVGIG. A distance of 13 bases separates the germline ends of V and J, which lose 3 bases and 8 bases respectively. The immunoSEQ assay used multiplex PCR to amplify TCR beta CDR3 regions from an average of around 1.2 ug of genomic DNA per sample. The assay corrected primer bias using a complete synthetic TCR repertoire to establish an amplification baseline. Amplicons were sequenced on the Illumina platform. On the study's bioinformatics: Sequences were error-corrected by clustering with frequency ratios and a modified nearest-neighbor algorithm, then analyzed in the immunoSEQ Analyzer with IMGT gene definitions. At each rarefaction depth, TCR richness and evenness were averaged across 20 rarefaction repeats, and samples with fewer sequences than that depth were excluded. Relative abundances of V, D and J genes were compared between groups using Wilcoxon rank sum tests, with FDR correction applied. For the blinded duplicates, the intraclass correlation was roughly 96% for TCR richness and averaged 76.4% across roughly 69 gene segments. The table comes from immuneACCESS by way of TCRdb, which keeps in-frame sequences with V and J called. Part of the clones is missing from these tables; in studies checked, under half for an unresolved V gene and the rest for unknown reasons. Clone size and V and J calls were adopted from that table, with D and trimming inferred from the DNA. The sample's records list some 33,000 clones. The ten largest clones capture about 4.5% of the sample.

Here the chain combines TRBV30 and TRBJ1-4, with a tentative D gene TRBD1 over 6 matching bases. Material: blood buffy coat. This sequence was found in a woman between 18 and 69 years old with a cervical HPV16 infection that either progressed to CIN3+ or cleared (not recorded which). The CDR3: CAWRDRRGEKLFF. Partial CDR3 DNA: TGTGCCTGGAGAGACAGGCGGGGGGAAAAA.